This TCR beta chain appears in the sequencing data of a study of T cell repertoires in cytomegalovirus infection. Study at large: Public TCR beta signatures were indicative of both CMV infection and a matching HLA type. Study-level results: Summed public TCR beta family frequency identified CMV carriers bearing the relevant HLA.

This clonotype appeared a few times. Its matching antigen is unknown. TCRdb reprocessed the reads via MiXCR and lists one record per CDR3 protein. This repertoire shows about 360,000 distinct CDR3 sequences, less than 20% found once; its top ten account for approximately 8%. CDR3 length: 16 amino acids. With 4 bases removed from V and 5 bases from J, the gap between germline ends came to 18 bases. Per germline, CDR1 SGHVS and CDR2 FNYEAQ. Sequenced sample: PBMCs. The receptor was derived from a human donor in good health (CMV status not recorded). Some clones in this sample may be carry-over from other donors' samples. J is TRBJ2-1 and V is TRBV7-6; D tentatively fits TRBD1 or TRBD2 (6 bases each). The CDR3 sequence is CASSSPLGGLDNEQFF. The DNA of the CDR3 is TGTGCCAGCAGCTCCCCCCTGGGGGGCCTGGACAATGAGCAGTTCTTC. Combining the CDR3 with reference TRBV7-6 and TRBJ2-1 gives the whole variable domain GAGVSQSPRYKVTKRGQDVALRCDPISGHVSLYWYRQALGQGPEFLTYFNYEAQQDKSGLPNDRFSAERPEGSISTLTIQRTEQRDSAMYRCASSSPLGGLDNEQFFGPGTRLTVL.